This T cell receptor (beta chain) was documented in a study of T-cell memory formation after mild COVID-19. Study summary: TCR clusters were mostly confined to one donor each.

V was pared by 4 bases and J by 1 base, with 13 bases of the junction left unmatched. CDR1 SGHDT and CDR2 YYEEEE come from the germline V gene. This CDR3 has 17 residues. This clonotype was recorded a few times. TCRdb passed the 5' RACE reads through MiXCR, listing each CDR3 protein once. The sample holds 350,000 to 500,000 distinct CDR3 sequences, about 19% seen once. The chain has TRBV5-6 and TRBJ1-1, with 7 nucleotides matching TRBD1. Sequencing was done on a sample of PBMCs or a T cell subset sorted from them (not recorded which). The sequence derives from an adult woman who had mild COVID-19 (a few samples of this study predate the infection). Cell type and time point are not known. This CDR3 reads CASSQLVRGRRNTEAFF. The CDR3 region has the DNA TGTGCCAGCAGCCAGCTAGTTAGGGGGCGCAGGAACACTGAAGCTTTCTTT.